The 2 T cell receptor beta chains below were found in one sample sequenced in a study of blood T cell repertoires in COVID-19. Only in-frame clones appear in the TCRdb table, and some are missing; sequencing was by immunoSEQ multiplex PCR. The sample comprises about 250,000 clones, about 85% of which are singletons, and 3% rests with the top ten. Input material: peripheral blood. These receptors were taken from a man between 18 and 29 years old with active or convalescent COVID-19.

This clone has just a few counts. The J gene is TRBJ1-4, the V gene TRBV30; weak D call: TRBD1 (5 bases). Germline CDR1 reads GTSNPN; CDR2 reads SVGIG (reference sequence). This CDR3 has 14 residues. V was pared by 1 base and J by 3 bases, with 9 bases between. DNA for the CDR3: TGTGCCTGGAGTGGACAGACCTCTAATGAAAAACTGTTTTTT. Translating it yields CAWSGQTSNEKLFF.

This chain connects TRBV7-2 to TRBJ2-3, with 9 bases matching TRBD2. In germline, CDR1 is SGHTA, CDR2 FQGNSA. The CDR3 spans 16 residues. V was clipped by 6 bases and J by 2 bases; unmatched bases: 9. CDR3 DNA: TGTGCCAGCAGGACAAGGGCGGGGGGGCCCACAGATACGCAGTATTTT. It encodes CASRTRAGGPTDTQYF.